This is a list of T cell receptor beta chains from one sample in a study of T cell responses to AZD1222 COVID-19 vaccine. The data were produced by immunoSEQ multiplex PCR, yet TCRdb's version contains in-frame clones alone and is incomplete. In the table there are roughly 80,000 clones, around nine tenths of which are singletons. Material: peripheral blood, obtained on day 0 of MenACWY control vaccination. These receptors originate from an adult in good health. CDR3s include the opening cysteine and the closing phenylalanine or tryptophan. D genes are given only for firm matches.

CDR3aa: CASSVETGGAHYGYTF
j_gene: TRBJ1-2
v_gene: TRBV6-1
d_gene: TRBD1

CDR3aa: CASSERPKNTIYF
j_gene: TRBJ1-3
v_gene: TRBV2
d_gene: NA

CDR3aa: CASSLNGPNYGYTF
j_gene: TRBJ1-2
v_gene: TRBV28
d_gene: NA

CDR3aa: CASSYQGNNQPQHF
j_gene: TRBJ1-5
v_gene: TRBV6-5
d_gene: NA

CDR3aa: CSVGPQNTYGYTF
j_gene: TRBJ1-2
v_gene: TRBV29-1
d_gene: NA

CDR3aa: CSVAGLTEAFF
j_gene: TRBJ1-1
v_gene: TRBV29-1
d_gene: NA

CDR3aa: CASTGSNYGYTF
j_gene: TRBJ1-2
v_gene: TRBV6-5
d_gene: NA

CDR3aa: CAAAGGGEGNQPQHF
j_gene: TRBJ1-5
v_gene: TRBV10-3
d_gene: NA

CDR3aa: CASSQGIPGRKTQYF
j_gene: TRBJ2-5
v_gene: TRBV7-2
d_gene: NA

CDR3aa: CASERTQGGEAFF
j_gene: TRBJ1-1
v_gene: TRBV25-1
d_gene: NA

CDR3aa: CAWSKVSGNQPQHF
j_gene: TRBJ1-5
v_gene: TRBV30
d_gene: NA

CDR3aa: CASSYSRETQYF
j_gene: TRBJ2-5
v_gene: TRBV6-5
d_gene: NA

CDR3aa: CASSQLSYEQYF
j_gene: TRBJ2-7
v_gene: TRBV3-1/TRBV3-2
d_gene: NA

CDR3aa: CASSFPGGYGYTF
j_gene: TRBJ1-2
v_gene: TRBV5-4
d_gene: NA

CDR3aa: CASSPGQKSTGELFF
j_gene: TRBJ2-2
v_gene: TRBV11-2
d_gene: NA

CDR3aa: CSLTTGFNEQFF
j_gene: TRBJ2-1
v_gene: TRBV29-1
d_gene: NA

CDR3aa: CASSLEGWAGVTEAFF
j_gene: TRBJ1-1
v_gene: TRBV5-6
d_gene: NA

CDR3aa: CASSLKAGYGIFYEQYF
j_gene: TRBJ2-7
v_gene: TRBV6-6
d_gene: NA

CDR3aa: CAWSPLRRGGYTF
j_gene: TRBJ1-2
v_gene: TRBV30
d_gene: NA

CDR3aa: CASSEGVSSYNEQFF
j_gene: TRBJ2-1
v_gene: TRBV27
d_gene: NA

CDR3aa: CASSYSGQRSPLHF
j_gene: TRBJ1-6
v_gene: TRBV6-5
d_gene: NA

CDR3aa: CASSRSRGSTGELFF
j_gene: TRBJ2-2
v_gene: TRBV18
d_gene: NA

CDR3aa: CATARGAEAFF
j_gene: TRBJ1-1
v_gene: TRBV19
d_gene: NA

CDR3aa: CASRRQGGDTEAFF
j_gene: TRBJ1-1
v_gene: TRBV6-5
d_gene: TRBD1

CDR3aa: CATSRDKGENTEAFF
j_gene: TRBJ1-1
v_gene: TRBV15
d_gene: NA

CDR3aa: CASSDQGGNTIYF
j_gene: TRBJ1-3
v_gene: TRBV10-2
d_gene: NA

CDR3aa: CASSPRLAGVAGANVLTF
j_gene: TRBJ2-6
v_gene: TRBV7-9
d_gene: TRBD2

CDR3aa: CASSHRSSGRSTGELFF
j_gene: TRBJ2-2
v_gene: TRBV3-1/TRBV3-2
d_gene: TRBD2

CDR3aa: CASSDDGTLTEAFF
j_gene: TRBJ1-1
v_gene: TRBV2
d_gene: NA

CDR3aa: CASSLGEALGEQYF
j_gene: TRBJ2-7
v_gene: TRBV7-2
d_gene: NA

CDR3aa: CASSEDLTDTQYF
j_gene: TRBJ2-3
v_gene: TRBV6-4
d_gene: NA

CDR3aa: CASSGQANTEAFF
j_gene: TRBJ1-1
v_gene: TRBV6-5
d_gene: TRBD1

CDR3aa: CASSQGGTANTGELFF
j_gene: TRBJ2-2
v_gene: TRBV11-2
d_gene: NA

CDR3aa: CASSLERGAIRGYTF
j_gene: TRBJ1-2
v_gene: TRBV11-2
d_gene: NA

CDR3aa: CASSLGRYNEQFF
j_gene: TRBJ2-1
v_gene: TRBV12-3/TRBV12-4
d_gene: NA

CDR3aa: CASSGDRGQSPLHF
j_gene: TRBJ1-6
v_gene: TRBV9
d_gene: TRBD1

CDR3aa: CAWSGDRDEKLFF
j_gene: TRBJ1-4
v_gene: TRBV30
d_gene: TRBD1

CDR3aa: CASSPELSGVSGNTIYF
j_gene: TRBJ1-3
v_gene: TRBV11-2
d_gene: NA

CDR3aa: CASKGGGTDTDTQYF
j_gene: TRBJ2-3
v_gene: TRBV28
d_gene: NA

CDR3aa: CASSQSAGGGYEQYF
j_gene: TRBJ2-7
v_gene: TRBV3-1/TRBV3-2
d_gene: TRBD2

CDR3aa: CASGSRGNTEAFF
j_gene: TRBJ1-1
v_gene: TRBV28
d_gene: NA

CDR3aa: CASSLSSSGTKSDF
j_gene: TRBJ2-3
v_gene: TRBV27
d_gene: TRBD2

CDR3aa: CSASRGASNQPQHF
j_gene: TRBJ1-5
v_gene: TRBV20-1
d_gene: NA

CDR3aa: CATSDLATDTQYF
j_gene: TRBJ2-3
v_gene: TRBV24-1
d_gene: NA

CDR3aa: CAWIRAPLGAF
j_gene: TRBJ1-2
v_gene: TRBV30
d_gene: NA

CDR3aa: CASNNRQGLGEQYF
j_gene: TRBJ2-7
v_gene: TRBV7-8
d_gene: TRBD1

CDR3aa: CAISESRDTEAFF
j_gene: TRBJ1-1
v_gene: TRBV10-3
d_gene: NA

CDR3aa: CASSQGGDSPLHF
j_gene: TRBJ1-6
v_gene: TRBV4-3
d_gene: NA

CDR3aa: CASSLNGQPTEELFF
j_gene: TRBJ2-2
v_gene: TRBV7-9
d_gene: NA

CDR3aa: CASSSSQLTGFGF
j_gene: TRBJ1-1
v_gene: TRBV12-3/TRBV12-4
d_gene: NA

CDR3aa: CASSYMGGAVGTQYF
j_gene: TRBJ2-3
v_gene: TRBV6-2/TRBV6-3
d_gene: NA

CDR3aa: CASSYSGQATEAFF
j_gene: TRBJ1-1
v_gene: TRBV6-5
d_gene: TRBD1

CDR3aa: CASSQGDVDNEQFF
j_gene: TRBJ2-1
v_gene: TRBV4-1
d_gene: NA

CDR3aa: CASTTTGQGGGYTF
j_gene: TRBJ1-2
v_gene: TRBV19
d_gene: TRBD1

CDR3aa: CASSPSGWELFF
j_gene: TRBJ2-2
v_gene: TRBV7-9
d_gene: NA

CDR3aa: CASSWGQINSPLHF
j_gene: TRBJ1-6
v_gene: TRBV6-5
d_gene: TRBD1

CDR3aa: CASSLVGRGNTEAFF
j_gene: TRBJ1-1
v_gene: TRBV7-2
d_gene: NA